This T cell receptor (beta chain) is from a study of T cells after yellow fever vaccination. Study results and caveats: A small share of clonotypes appeared in both CD4 and CD8 compartments. Among primary-vaccination clones, most reappeared after the booster, at almost 98% for CD4 and 85% to 90% for CD8. From the bulk population, abundant clonotypes could contaminate and appear within FACS-sorted repertoires.

As TCR cDNA was made by 5'RACE template switching, a universal primer site and UMIs were added. Each CDR3 protein is one row after TCRdb ran MiXCR on the 5' RACE reads. Among some 300,000 distinct CDR3 sequences listed, roughly 8.7% were seen once. The V and J ends lost 4 bases and 8 bases, in that order; junction bases with no gene match: 12. The CDR3 contains 16 residues. This clonotype was observed a handful of times. Its antigen is unknown. The input for sequencing was CD4+ T cells sorted from PBMCs, taken 5 days after the yellow fever booster vaccination. This sequence was found in a man aged 18 to 35 who received the YFV17D yellow fever vaccine. V usage is TRBV12-3 or TRBV12-4 and J usage is TRBJ1-4, with TRBD1 identical over 8 bases. This CDR3 is CASSSGQALHEEKLFF. The CDR3, as DNA: TGTGCCAGCAGTTCGGGACAGGCCCTCCACGAGGAAAAACTGTTTTTT.